The 15 T cell receptor beta chains reported below all come from one sample, sequenced in a study of blood T cell repertoires in COVID-19. TCRdb's copy holds only in-frame clones and misses some; the assay was immunoSEQ multiplex PCR. This table has some 180,000 clones, nearly 90% appearing once. Sequencing was done on a sample of peripheral blood. These receptors were taken from a man aged 55-75 years with active or convalescent COVID-19.

The genes are TRBV24-1 and TRBJ2-1; D might be TRBD1 (5 bases). CDR1 and CDR2 from the germline V gene are KGHDR and SFDVKD. This CDR3 is 12 amino acids long. V shed 7 bases and J shed 12 bases, with 15 bases lying between them. The CDR3, as DNA: TGTGCCACCAGCCACGACCAGGGATGGCAGTTCTTC. Amino acid sequence: CATSHDQGWQFF.

V usage is TRBV9 and J usage is TRBJ2-1, with 7 bases aligning to TRBD2. Germline CDR1 SGDLS, CDR2 YYNGEE. Trimming cost V 4 bases and J 9 bases; bases outside gene matches: 13. This CDR3 is 15 amino acids long. The CDR3 nucleotides are TGTGCCAGCAGCCCAACCCCCATGGGGGGGGGTGAGCAGTTCTTC. As protein: CASSPTPMGGGEQFF.

The V gene is TRBV2, the J gene TRBJ2-7, with D maybe TRBD2 (6 bases). Germline CDR1 and CDR2: SNHLY and FYNNEI. The CDR3 consists of 13 residues. V was clipped by 3 bases and J by 6 bases, with 12 bases between them. The CDR3 DNA follows: TGTGCCAGCAGTGAGACTAGTATTGGCGAGCAGTACTTC. Amino acid sequence: CASSETSIGEQYF.

The V gene is TRBV6-4, the J gene TRBJ2-3, with TRBD2 identical over 9 bases. Germline V gives CDR1 MRHNA, CDR2 SNTAGT. The CDR3 is 19 amino acids. Losses at the gene ends were 4 bases for V and 3 bases for J; bases not matched to a gene: 17. The CDR3 region has the DNA TGTGCCAGCAGTGGGTCCCAGCGGGGGGCGGGGGGTAGGACAGATACGCAGTATTTT. Its translation: CASSGSQRGAGGRTDTQYF.

There are a few counts of this clone. The chain has TRBV2 and TRBJ2-5, with 9 bases aligning to TRBD1. The CDR3 has 15 residues. V dropped 4 bases and J dropped 6; count of bases not matched to a gene: 9. Germline V gives CDR1 SNHLY, CDR2 FYNNEI. The CDR3 nucleotides are TGTGCCAGCAGTGTAGAACAGGGGGCTAGGAAGACCCAGTACTTC. It encodes CASSVEQGARKTQYF.

In DNA form, the CDR3 reads TGCGCCAGCAGTGAATCTTCCACAGGTTTATCCGGGGAGCTGTTTTTT. It translates to CASSESSTGLSGELFF. This chain connects TRBV10-1 to TRBJ2-2, with TRBD1 as a possible D gene (5 bases). Germline CDR1 is WNHNN and CDR2 is SYGVQD (reference sequence). Trimming left V 3 bases short and J 6 bases short, with 17 bases between. The CDR3 sequence is 16 residues long.

This clone was seen only a few times. The chain joins TRBV12-3 or TRBV12-4 to TRBJ2-7, with a possible D match to TRBD1 (5 bases). This CDR3 contains 13 residues. Trimming left V 7 bases short and J 0 bases short, with 10 bases between. The CDR3 region has the DNA TGTGCCAGCAAGAGACAGAGCTCCTACGAGCAGTACTTC. Its translation is CASKRQSSYEQYF.

This chain links TRBV5-1 with TRBJ2-1, with 9 bases aligning to TRBD2. Losses at the gene ends were 0 bases for V and 2 bases for J; bases not matched to a gene: 0. The germline V gene has CDR1 SGHRS and CDR2 YFSETQ. The CDR3 sequence is 15 residues long. CDR3 region: CASSLGGGAYNEQFF. CDR3 in DNA: TGCGCCAGCAGCTTGGGCGGGGGGGCCTACAATGAGCAGTTCTTC.

The chain joins TRBV24-1 to TRBJ2-7, with 11 bases fitting TRBD1. The V gene's germline CDR1 is KGHDR and CDR2 SFDVKD. V dropped 5 bases and J dropped 6; count of bases not matched to a gene: 11. This CDR3 has 16 amino acids. The DNA of the CDR3 is TGTGCCACCAGTGCGGGACCGGGACAGGGGGATCTCGAGCAGTACTTC. Translating gives CATSAGPGQGDLEQYF.

V usage is TRBV2 and J usage is TRBJ2-1; D is perhaps TRBD2 (5 bases). Trimming cost V 4 bases and J 3 bases, with 10 bases left between them. The CDR3 consists of 14 residues. CDR1 is SNHLY and CDR2 is FYNNEI in the germline V gene. The CDR3 loop reads CASSVALVYNEQFF. The CDR3 nucleotides read TGTGCCAGCAGTGTAGCACTAGTCTACAATGAGCAGTTCTTC.

The chain couples TRBV18 to TRBJ1-3; 7 bases align to TRBD1. Germline CDR1 KGHSH, CDR2 LQKENI. This CDR3 has 16 residues. The J segment lost 0 bases and the V segment lost 3 bases, leaving 5 bases of the junction unmatched. For the CDR3, the DNA is TGTGCCAGCTCACCGAAGACAGGGCCCTCTGGAAACACCATATATTTT. As protein: CASSPKTGPSGNTIYF. Full variable domain (outside the CDR3, taken from reference TRBV18 and TRBJ1-3): NAGVMQNPRHLVRRRGQEARLRCSPMKGHSHVYWYRQLPEEGLKFMVYLQKENIIDESGMPKERFSAEFPKEGPSILRIQQVVRGDSAAYFCASSPKTGPSGNTIYFGEGSWLTVV.

The gene calls are TRBV3-1 (or the pseudogene TRBV3-2) and TRBJ2-4; D gene uncertain. This CDR3 is 15 amino acids long. Trimming removed 4 bases from V and 0 bases from J, with 10 bases in between. Germline V lookup: CDR1 LGHDT, CDR2 YNNKEL (reference sequence). The CDR3 spells CASSPQALAKNIQYF. The CDR3 region has the DNA TGTGCCAGCAGCCCGCAGGCGTTAGCCAAAAACATTCAGTACTTC.

The V call is TRBV18, the J call TRBJ1-2; 7 nucleotides align to TRBD1. CDR1 and CDR2 from the germline V gene are KGHSH and LQKENI. This CDR3 spans 15 amino acids. The V and J ends lost 4 bases and 7 bases, in that order; junction bases with no gene match: 12. The CDR3 DNA reads as TGTGCCAGCTCACTACAATCAAACAGGGGAAGTGGCTACACCTTC. As protein: CASSLQSNRGSGYTF. The full variable domain, rest sourced from reference TRBV18 and TRBJ1-2, is NAGVMQNPRHLVRRRGQEARLRCSPMKGHSHVYWYRQLPEEGLKFMVYLQKENIIDESGMPKERFSAEFPKEGPSILRIQQVVRGDSAAYFCASSLQSNRGSGYTFGSGTRLTVV.

This chain uses TRBV5-5 with TRBJ1-6; 9 bases line up with TRBD1. CDR3 length: 18 amino acids. V trimming: 2 bases; J trimming: 10 bases; junction bases outside the gene matches: 16. Germline lookup yields CDR1 SGHKS and CDR2 YYEKEE (reference sequence). The DNA for the CDR3 is TGTGCCAGCAGCTTACGCCAACGTGCGGGACAGGGCAACTCACCCCTCCACTTT. Amino acids: CASSLRQRAGQGNSPLHF.

The CDR3 sequence is CASSVFGTSGTGELFF. CDR3 DNA sequence: TGTGCCAGCAGCGTATTCGGGACTAGCGGCACCGGGGAGCTGTTTTTT. The V and J genes are TRBV9 and TRBJ2-2, with 11 nucleotides matching TRBD2. V trimming: 1 base; J trimming: 4 bases; junction bases outside the gene matches: 3. The CDR3 length is 16 residues. Germline lookup yields CDR1 SGDLS and CDR2 YYNGEE.